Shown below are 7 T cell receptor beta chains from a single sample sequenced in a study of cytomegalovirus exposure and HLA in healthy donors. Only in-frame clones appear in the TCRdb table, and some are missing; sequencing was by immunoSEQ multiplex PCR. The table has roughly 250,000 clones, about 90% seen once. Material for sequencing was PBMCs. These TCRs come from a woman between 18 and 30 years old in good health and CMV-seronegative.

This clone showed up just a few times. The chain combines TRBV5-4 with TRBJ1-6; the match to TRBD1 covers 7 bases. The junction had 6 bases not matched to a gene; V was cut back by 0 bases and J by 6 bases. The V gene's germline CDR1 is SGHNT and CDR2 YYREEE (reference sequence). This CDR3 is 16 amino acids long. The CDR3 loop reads CASSLAVGDSNSPLHF. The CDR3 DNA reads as TGTGCCAGCAGCTTGGCTGTAGGGGACAGTAATTCACCCCTCCACTTT.

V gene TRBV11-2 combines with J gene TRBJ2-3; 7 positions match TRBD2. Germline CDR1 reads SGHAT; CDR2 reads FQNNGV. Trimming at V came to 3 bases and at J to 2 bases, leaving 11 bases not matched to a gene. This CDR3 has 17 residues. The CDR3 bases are TGTGCCAGCAGCTTCTCCTATGCGGGAGAAGACACAGATACGCAGTATTTT. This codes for CASSFSYAGEDTDTQYF.

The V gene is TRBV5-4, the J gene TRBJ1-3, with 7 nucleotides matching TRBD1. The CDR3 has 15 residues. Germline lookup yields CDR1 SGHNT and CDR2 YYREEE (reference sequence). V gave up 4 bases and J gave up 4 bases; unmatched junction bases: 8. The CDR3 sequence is CASSPGTDYGNTIYF. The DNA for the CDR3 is TGTGCCAGCAGCCCCGGGACAGATTACGGAAACACCATATATTTT.

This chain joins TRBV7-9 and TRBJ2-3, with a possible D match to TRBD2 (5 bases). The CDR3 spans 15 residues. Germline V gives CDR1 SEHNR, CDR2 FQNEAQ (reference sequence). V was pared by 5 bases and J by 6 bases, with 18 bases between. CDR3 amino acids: CASSLSRGMWDTQYF. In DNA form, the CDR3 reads TGTGCCAGCAGCCTCTCCCGGGGTATGTGGGATACGCAGTATTTT.

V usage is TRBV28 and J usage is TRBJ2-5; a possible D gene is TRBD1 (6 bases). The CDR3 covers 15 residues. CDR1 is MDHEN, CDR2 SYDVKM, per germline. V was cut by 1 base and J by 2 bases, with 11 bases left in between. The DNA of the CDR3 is TGTGCCAGCAGTTTATACGGCAGGGGTCAAGAGACCCAGTACTTC. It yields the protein CASSLYGRGQETQYF.

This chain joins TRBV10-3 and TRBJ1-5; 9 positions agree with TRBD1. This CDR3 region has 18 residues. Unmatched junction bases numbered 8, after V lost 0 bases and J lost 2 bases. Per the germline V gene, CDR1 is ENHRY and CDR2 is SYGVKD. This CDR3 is CAISESGQGVGGNQPQHF. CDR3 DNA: TGTGCCATCAGTGAGTCGGGACAGGGAGTCGGTGGCAATCAGCCCCAGCATTTT.

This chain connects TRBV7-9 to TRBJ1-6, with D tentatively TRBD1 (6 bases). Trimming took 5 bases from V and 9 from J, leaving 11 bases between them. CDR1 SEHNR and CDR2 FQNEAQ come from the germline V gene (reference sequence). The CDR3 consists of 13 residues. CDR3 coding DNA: TGTGCCAGCAGCGCCACAGGGACTTCACCCCTCCACTTT. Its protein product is CASSATGTSPLHF.